The clone carrying this TCR beta chain was observed many times. Its antigen remains unidentified. This entry belongs to a study of neurological immune-mediated disorders. TCRdb re-analysed the 5' RACE reads in MiXCR, keeping a single row per CDR3 protein. The sample has around 20,000 distinct CDR3 sequences; around 9.3% are singletons. Whole-study results and caveats: Across subjects, no CDR3 amino acid sequence appeared in expanded clones of more than one subject, a finding that suggested private repertoires in all groups.

The germline CDR1 and CDR2 sequences are MNHNY and SVGAGI (reference sequence). CDR3 length: 14 residues. The V end was cut by 8 bases, the J end by 0 bases, with 14 bases between. What was sequenced was PBMCs. The V and J genes are TRBV6-6 and TRBJ2-7, with D possibly TRBD2 on 6 matching bases. The clonotype comes from a woman aged 60-70 years with HTLV-1-associated myelopathy (HAM/TSP). CDR3 sequence reads: CASSIGGSSYEQYF. CDR3 nucleotide sequence: TGTGCCAGCTCCATAGGAGGGAGCTCCTACGAGCAGTACTTC.